This T cell receptor beta chain was recovered during a study of control samples from healthy donors and cancer patients. CDR1 and CDR2 from the germline V gene are SGHNT and YYREEE (reference sequence). This CDR3 contains 14 residues. Trimming cost V 0 bases and J 5 bases, with 12 bases left between them. Generated by immunoSEQ multiplex PCR, the TCRdb table keeps only in-frame clones and is missing some. The table lists fewer than 200,000 clones, almost 90% of them singletons, with roughly 1.3% in the top ten. This clonotype originated in a woman aged 45-65 years in good health. Sequenced input: blood. The J gene is TRBJ2-7, the V gene TRBV5-4; D might be TRBD2 (6 bases). The CDR3: CASSLVGGTNEQYF. In DNA, the CDR3 is TGTGCCAGCAGCTTGGTGGGGGGAACGAACGAGCAGTACTTC.